This T cell receptor beta chain appears in the sequencing data of a study of shared T cell receptors in the human thymus. Libraries were prepared by immunoSEQ multiplex PCR; TCRdb keeps only in-frame clonotypes and omits some of them. The data hold hundreds of thousands of clones, with 95% observed a single time. V lost 1 base to trimming and J lost 4 bases, with 8 bases between them. CDR3 size: 14 residues. Germline V CDR1 and CDR2: SGHVS, FNYEAQ. The chain uses TRBV7-6 and TRBJ2-1; tentatively, D is TRBD1 (6 bases). The sample consisted of thymocytes. This TCR was recovered from a human donor. CDR3 nucleotides: TGTGCCAGCAGCTTAGGGACAGTATACAATGAGCAGTTCTTC. It is translated as CASSLGTVYNEQFF.